Listed here are 2 T cell receptor beta chains from one sample, sequenced in a study of blood T cells in healthy people across ages. Then a second PCR, running about 6 to 12 cycles, was carried out with a sample-barcoded 5' primer and a J-beta primer mix. TCRdb fed the 5' RACE reads into MiXCR, producing one record per CDR3 protein. The table has 710,000 or so distinct CDR3 sequences, 32% seen once. Sequencing was carried out using blood. The receptors come from a woman aged 80 or older in good health.

This clonotype was detected many times. One end of the junction fails to match germline, which may point to a read error. This chain connects TRBV7-3 to TRBJ2-3; 8 bases fit TRBD2. Germline CDR1 SGHTA, CDR2 FQGTGA. The CDR3 sequence is 15 residues long. CDR3 sequence reads: CASRLTGGPSDTQYF. The CDR3 DNA is TGTGCCAGCAGGTTAACGGGGGGGCCTTCAGATACGCAGTATTTT. The whole variable domain, filled in from reference TRBV7-3 and TRBJ2-3, reads GAGVSQTPSNKVTEKGKYVELRCDPISGHTALYWYRQSLGQGPEFLIYFQGTGAADDSGLPNDRFFAVRPEGSVSTLKIQRTERGDSAVYLCASRLTGGPSDTQYFGPGTRLTVL.

The rearrangement links TRBV18 to TRBJ2-3, with 9 bases that match TRBD1. The CDR3 runs to 16 residues. V trimming: 1 base; J trimming: 0 bases; junction bases outside the gene matches: 2. Germline-derived CDR1 and CDR2 are KGHSH and LQKENI. The CDR3 here is CASSPRTGASTDTQYF. The CDR3 DNA sequence: TGTGCCAGCTCACCACGGACAGGGGCTAGCACAGATACGCAGTATTTT.